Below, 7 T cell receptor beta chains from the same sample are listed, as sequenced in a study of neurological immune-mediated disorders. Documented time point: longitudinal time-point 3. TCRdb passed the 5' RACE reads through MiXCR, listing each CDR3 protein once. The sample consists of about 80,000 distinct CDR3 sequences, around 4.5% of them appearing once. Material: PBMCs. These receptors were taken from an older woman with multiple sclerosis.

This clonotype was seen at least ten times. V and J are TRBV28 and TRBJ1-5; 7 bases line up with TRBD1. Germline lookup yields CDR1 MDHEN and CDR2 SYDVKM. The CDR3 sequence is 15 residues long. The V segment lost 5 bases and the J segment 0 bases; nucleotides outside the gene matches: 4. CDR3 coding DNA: TGTGCCAGCAGTCCGGGGACAGCTAGCAATCAGCCCCAGCATTTT. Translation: CASSPGTASNQPQHF.

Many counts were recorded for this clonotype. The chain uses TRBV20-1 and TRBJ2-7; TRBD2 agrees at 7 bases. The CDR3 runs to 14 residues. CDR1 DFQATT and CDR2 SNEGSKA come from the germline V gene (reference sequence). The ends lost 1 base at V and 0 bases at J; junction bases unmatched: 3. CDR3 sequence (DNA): TGCAGTGCTAGAGGACTAGCTTACTCCTACGAGCAGTACTTC. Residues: CSARGLAYSYEQYF.

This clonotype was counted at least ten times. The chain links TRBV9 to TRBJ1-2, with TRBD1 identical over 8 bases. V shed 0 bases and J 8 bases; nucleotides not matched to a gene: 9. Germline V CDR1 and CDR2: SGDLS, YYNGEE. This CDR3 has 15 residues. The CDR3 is CASSVARDRSSGYTF. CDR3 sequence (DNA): TGTGCCAGCAGCGTAGCTCGGGACAGGAGTAGCGGCTACACCTTC.

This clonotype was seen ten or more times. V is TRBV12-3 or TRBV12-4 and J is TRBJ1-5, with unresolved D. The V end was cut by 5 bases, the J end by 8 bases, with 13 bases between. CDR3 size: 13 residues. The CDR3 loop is CASSPTGIEPQHF. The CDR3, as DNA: TGTGCCAGCAGTCCGACCGGTATAGAGCCCCAGCATTTT.

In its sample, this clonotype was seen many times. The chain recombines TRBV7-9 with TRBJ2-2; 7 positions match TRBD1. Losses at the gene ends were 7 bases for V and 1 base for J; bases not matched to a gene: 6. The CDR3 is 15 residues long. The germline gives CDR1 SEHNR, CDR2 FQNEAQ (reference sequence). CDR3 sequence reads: CASNRAGGNTGELFF. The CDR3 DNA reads TGTGCCAGCAATCGCGCAGGGGGGAACACCGGGGAGCTGTTTTTT.

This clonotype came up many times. DNA for the CDR3: TGTGCCAGCAGCTTAGATCAAGGACAGGGAAACAATCAGCCCCAGCATTTT. Amino acid sequence: CASSLDQGQGNNQPQHF. The chain is built from TRBV7-2 and TRBJ1-5, with 8 bases fitting TRBD1. Germline V gene lookup returns CDR1 SGHTA and CDR2 FQGNSA. J was trimmed by 3 bases and V by 1 base; bases with no gene match: 8. CDR3 size: 17 residues.

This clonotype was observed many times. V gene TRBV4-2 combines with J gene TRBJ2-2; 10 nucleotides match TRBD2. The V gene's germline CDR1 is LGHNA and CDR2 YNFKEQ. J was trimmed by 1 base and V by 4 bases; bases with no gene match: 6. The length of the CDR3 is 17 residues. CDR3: CASSRSGTSVNTGELFF. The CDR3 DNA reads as TGTGCCAGCAGCCGATCTGGGACTAGCGTGAACACCGGGGAGCTGTTTTTT.